This T cell receptor (beta chain) was observed in a study of response to subunit inactivated influenza vaccine (dated by TCRdb to the late 2010s). Study-wide context: To follow how T cells responded to a trivalent subunit inactivated influenza vaccine, the researchers relied on deep quantitative profiling of the T cell receptor repertoire. General findings and caveats noted by the study authors: According to the authors, only a limited number of new T cells may be recruited by each seasonal influenza vaccination.

This clonotype was seen repeatedly, ten times or more. Its antigen is currently not known. Base qualities are not recorded, but no much larger clone differs from it by a single base. Receptors were amplified or captured by RT-PCR. The reads were generated on an Illumina HiSeq 2500. TCRdb applied fastp at Q25 and MiXCR to the public reads, then kept only in-frame beta chains. Merged by CDR3 protein, the rows form single entries marked with the most common genes and DNA. This sample comprises about 520,000 distinct CDR3 sequences, roughly 7.9% of them detected only once. The ten largest clonotypes hold roughly 14% of the sample. The germline ends are 11 bases apart after V is trimmed by 2 bases and J by 7 bases. The cysteine opens and the phenylalanine closes a CDR3 of 12 amino acids. Just the 36-base CDR3 DNA is kept, in frame starting at base 1. Taken from the germline V gene, the CDR1 and CDR2 loops are SQVTM and ANQGSEA.

The chain is encoded by TRBV29-1 joined to TRBJ1-2; D gene: possibly TRBD1, on 5 matching bases. Material: PBMCs from blood, obtained around 25 months after vaccination. This TCR came from a man between 50 and 69 years old who received an inactivated influenza vaccine. Donor details come from another sample of the same person, matched by shared clones. The DNA reads as follows: TGCAGCGTTGAAAGGGGATCGACTGGCTACACCTTC. The resulting protein is CSVERGSTGYTF. The variable domain in full, with residues beyond the CDR3 obtained from the reference TRBV29-1 and TRBJ1-2 genes, is SAVISQKPSRDICQRGTSLTIQCQVDSQVTMMFWYRQQPGQSLTLIATANQGSEATYESGFVIDKFPISRPNLTFSTLTVSNMSPEDSSIYLCSVERGSTGYTFGSGTRLTVV.